This T cell receptor beta chain was identified in a study of neoadjuvant nivolumab and ipilimumab in lung cancer. Findings and caveats of the study: Resected tumors had greater TCR richness and clonality than uninvolved lung. A small number of samples were TCR sequenced.

In the case of this clone: Its antigen remains unidentified.

Sequencing used immunoSEQ multiplex PCR; TCRdb keeps in-frame clones, though not all of them. The table shows tens of thousands of clones, with more than 80% occurring only once. The V end lost 1 base, the J end lost 2 bases, and 11 bases lay between the germline ends. Germline V lookup: CDR1 SGHTA, CDR2 FQGNSA. This CDR3 has 15 amino acids. The source was tumor tissue, collected after neoadjuvant nivolumab, alone or with ipilimumab, at or shortly before surgery. This TCR derives from an adult with non-small cell lung cancer. The genes are TRBV7-2 and TRBJ1-1; weak D call: TRBD1 (5 bases). The CDR3 spells CASSLVVGGNTEAFF. The DNA of the CDR3 is TGTGCCAGCAGCTTAGTGGTTGGGGGTAACACTGAAGCTTTCTTT.